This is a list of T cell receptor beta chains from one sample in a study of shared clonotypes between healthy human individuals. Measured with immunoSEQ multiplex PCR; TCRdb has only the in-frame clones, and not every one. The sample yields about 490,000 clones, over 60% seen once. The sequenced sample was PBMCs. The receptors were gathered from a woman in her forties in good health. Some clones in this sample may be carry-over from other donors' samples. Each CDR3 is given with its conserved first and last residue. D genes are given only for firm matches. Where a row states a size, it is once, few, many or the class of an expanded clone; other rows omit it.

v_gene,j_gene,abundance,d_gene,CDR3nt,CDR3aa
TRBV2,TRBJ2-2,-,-,TGTGCCAGCAGTCCGACTAGGCCGAACACCGGGGAGCTGTTTTTT,CASSPTRPNTGELFF
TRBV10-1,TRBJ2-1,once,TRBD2,TGCGCCAGCAGTGAGCGGGCGGGAGGCCCGAATGAGCAGTTCTTC,CASSERAGGPNEQFF
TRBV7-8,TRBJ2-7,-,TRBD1,TGTGCCAGCAGCTTACAACAGGGGGCTTCCTACGAGCAGTACTTC,CASSLQQGASYEQYF
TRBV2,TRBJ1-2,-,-,TGTGCCAGCAGACCTGGACCTAACTATGGCTACACCTTC,CASRPGPNYGYTF
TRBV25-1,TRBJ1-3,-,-,TGTGCCAGCAGTCTTCTTGCCGCCGGAAACACCATATATTTT,CASSLLAAGNTIYF
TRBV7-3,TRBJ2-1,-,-,TGTGCCAGCAGCCCTACAGCGAGCTCCTACAATGAGCAGTTCTTC,CASSPTASSYNEQFF
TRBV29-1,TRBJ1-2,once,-,TGCAGCGTAGGGACCGCGACAGCGGATGGCTACACCTTC,CSVGTATADGYTF
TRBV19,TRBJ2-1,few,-,TGTGCCAGTAGTATAGGTAGTCTGAACTCCTACAATGAGCAGTTCTTC,CASSIGSLNSYNEQFF
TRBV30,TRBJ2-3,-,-,TGTGCCTGGAGTCGGCCGGGCCCAGGTACGCAGTATTTT,CAWSRPGPGTQYF
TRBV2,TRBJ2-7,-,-,TGTGCCAGCATTGGACTACCATTCGCCTACGAGCAGTACTTC,CASIGLPFAYEQYF
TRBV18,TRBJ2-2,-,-,TGTGCCAGCTCACCACCCGGACAGAGTCTTAACACCGGGGAGCTGTTTTTT,CASSPPGQSLNTGELFF
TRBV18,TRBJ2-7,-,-,TGTGCCAGCTCACCAGGAAAAGACTACGAGCAGTACTTC,CASSPGKDYEQYF
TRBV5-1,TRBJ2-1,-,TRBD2,TGCGCCAGCAGTAGTGTGCTGGCGGGAGCGGGGAATGAGCAGTTCTTC,CASSSVLAGAGNEQFF
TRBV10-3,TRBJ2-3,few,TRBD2,TGTGCCATCAGCACACCGGGACTAGCGGGGGGCTATACGCAGTATTTT,CAISTPGLAGGYTQYF
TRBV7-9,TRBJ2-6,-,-,TGTGCCAGCAGCTTAGTTGGGGCCAACGTCCTGACTTTC,CASSLVGANVLTF
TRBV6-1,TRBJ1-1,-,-,TGTGCCAGCACCTATGGACGGATGAACACTGAAGCTTTCTTT,CASTYGRMNTEAFF
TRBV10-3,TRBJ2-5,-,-,TGTGCCATCAGTGAAGGGGCAGTCGGCGAGACCCAGTACTTC,CAISEGAVGETQYF
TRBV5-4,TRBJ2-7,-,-,TGTGCCAGCAGCCGTCGGGGGGAGCAGTACTTC,CASSRRGEQYF
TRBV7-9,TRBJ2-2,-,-,TGTGCCAGCAGCTTACAAGACACCGGGGAGCTGTTTTTT,CASSLQDTGELFF
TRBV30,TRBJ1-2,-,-,TGTGCCTGCGACTATGGCTACACCTTC,CACDYGYTF
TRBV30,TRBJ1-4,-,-,TGTGCCTGGACCCCGGTAGGGAGAGTTGAAAAACTGTTTTTT,CAWTPVGRVEKLFF
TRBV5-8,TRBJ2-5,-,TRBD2,TGTGCCAGCAGCTTGGCCGCGGGAGGAGAGACCCAGTACTTC,CASSLAAGGETQYF
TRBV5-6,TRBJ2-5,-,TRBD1,TGTGCCAGCAGCCTAGGGGACAGACAAGAGACCCAGTACTTC,CASSLGDRQETQYF
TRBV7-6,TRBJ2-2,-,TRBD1,TGTGCCAGCAGCTTAGGACAGGGGGCCGACACCGGGGAGCTGTTTTTT,CASSLGQGADTGELFF
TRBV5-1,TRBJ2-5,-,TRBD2,TGCGCCAGCAGCTCGGGACTAGCGGGATACCACCAAGAGACCCAGTACTTC,CASSSGLAGYHQETQYF
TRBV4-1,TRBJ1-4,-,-,TGCGCCAGCAGCCGGCCGTGGGGGCCGAGGTCTGAAAAACTGTTTTTT,CASSRPWGPRSEKLFF
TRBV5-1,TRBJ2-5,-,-,TGCGCCAGCAGCTTGAGTACGGGTTCCCGTCAAGAGACCCAGTACTTC,CASSLSTGSRQETQYF
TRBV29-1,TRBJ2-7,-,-,TGCAGCGTTGCGTGGTCGTCCTCCTACGAGCAGTACTTC,CSVAWSSSYEQYF
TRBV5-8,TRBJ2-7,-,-,TGTGCCAGCAGCTTGGCCAGGGCTTACGAGCAGTACTTC,CASSLARAYEQYF
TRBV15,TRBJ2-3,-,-,TGTGCCACCAGCAGAGATCTTGCTCGGCTAGATACGCAGTATTTT,CATSRDLARLDTQYF
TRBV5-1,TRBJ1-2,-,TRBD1,TGCGCCAGCAGCTTGGAGGGACAGGCTTATGGCTACACCTTC,CASSLEGQAYGYTF
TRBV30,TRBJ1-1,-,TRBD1,TGTGCCTGGAGTGCGGACAGGGGGGGAGACACTGAAGCTTTCTTT,CAWSADRGGDTEAFF
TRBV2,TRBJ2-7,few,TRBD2,TGTGCCAGCATTAGACTAGCGGGAATGGGCGAGCAGTACTTC,CASIRLAGMGEQYF
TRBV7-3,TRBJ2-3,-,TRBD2,TGTGCCAGCAGCTTAACGCACTCTCTGGGAGGGCCTGGAGATACGCAGTATTTT,CASSLTHSLGGPGDTQYF
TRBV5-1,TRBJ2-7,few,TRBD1,TGCGCCAGCAGCTTGGGGGACAGGGATTACGAGCAGTACTTC,CASSLGDRDYEQYF
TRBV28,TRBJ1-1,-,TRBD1,TGTGCCAGCAGTTCTATAGGGACAGGGGGAACTGAAGCTTTCTTT,CASSSIGTGGTEAFF
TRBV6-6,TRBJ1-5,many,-,TGTGCCAGCAGTTACTCGAGCAGTCCAAATCAGCCCCAGCATTTT,CASSYSSSPNQPQHF
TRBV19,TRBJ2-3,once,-,TGTGCCAGTAGTATCACCTTGGCCAGGCGGACAGATACGCAGTATTTT,CASSITLARRTDTQYF
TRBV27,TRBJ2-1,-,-,TGTGCCAGCAGCCTCACGAGCTCCTACAATGAGCAGTTCTTC,CASSLTSSYNEQFF
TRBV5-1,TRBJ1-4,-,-,TGCGCCAGCAGCTTGGAAACAGGGTCTAATGAAAAACTGTTTTTT,CASSLETGSNEKLFF
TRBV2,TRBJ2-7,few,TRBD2,TGTGCCAGCAGTCCTGAGAGCGGGAGGGACGAGCAGTACTTC,CASSPESGRDEQYF
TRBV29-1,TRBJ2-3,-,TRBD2,TGCAGCGGGACTAGCGGGATAGGAGATACGCAGTATTTT,CSGTSGIGDTQYF
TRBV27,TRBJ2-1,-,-,TGTGCCAGCAGTCCGGGGGGCCTCGGTGGGAATGAGCAGTTCTTC,CASSPGGLGGNEQFF
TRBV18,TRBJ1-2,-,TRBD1,TGTGCCAGCTCACCGACATCCGGGACAGGGGGTTTCCGTAACTATGGCTACACCTTC,CASSPTSGTGGFRNYGYTF
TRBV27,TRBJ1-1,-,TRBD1,TGTGCCAGCAGCCCGGACAGGATGAACACTGAAGCTTTCTTT,CASSPDRMNTEAFF
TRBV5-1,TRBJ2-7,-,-,TGCGCCAGCAGCCTTGCGGCAACGTCCTACGAGCAGTACTTC,CASSLAATSYEQYF
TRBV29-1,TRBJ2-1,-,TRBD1,TGCAGCGTTAAGGGGACAGGGGATAGCAATGAGCAGTTCTTC,CSVKGTGDSNEQFF
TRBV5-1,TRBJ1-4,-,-,TGCGCCAGCAGCTTGGGCGACCGAGGGGGTTGGAATGAAAAACTGTTTTTT,CASSLGDRGGWNEKLFF
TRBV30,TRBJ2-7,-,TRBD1,TGTGCCTGGAGCGCAGGGGGCGCATACGAGCAGTACTTC,CAWSAGGAYEQYF
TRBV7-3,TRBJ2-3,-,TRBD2,TGTGCCAGCAGCTCCACTAGCGGGAGTTCAGATACGCAGTATTTT,CASSSTSGSSDTQYF
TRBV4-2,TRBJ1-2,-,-,TGTGCCAGCAGCCAACCGCTGGGGGGGGGACATGGCTACACCTTC,CASSQPLGGGHGYTF
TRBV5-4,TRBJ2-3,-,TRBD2,TGTGCCAGCAGCTTGAGGCTAGCGGGAGGTTCAGATACGCAGTATTTT,CASSLRLAGGSDTQYF
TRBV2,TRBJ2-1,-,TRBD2,TGTGCCAGCGTATTGCCTAGCGGGACCTACAATGAGCAGTTCTTC,CASVLPSGTYNEQFF
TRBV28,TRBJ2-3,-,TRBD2,TGTGCCAGCAGTGAGACTAGCGGGGGTACAGATACGCAGTATTTT,CASSETSGGTDTQYF
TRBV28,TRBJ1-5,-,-,TGTGCCAGCAGTTTTGGTGTGTTTTCGGCAGGGCGGGAATTTAGCAATCAGCCCCAGCATTTT,CASSFGVFSAGREFSNQPQHF
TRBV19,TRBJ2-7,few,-,TGTGCCAGTAGCGTTACAGACCCCGGCCGCCGCGAGCAGTACTTC,CASSVTDPGRREQYF
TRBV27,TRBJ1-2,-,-,TGTGCCAGCAGTCCCAAGACAGCGGCTAACTATGGCTACACCTTC,CASSPKTAANYGYTF
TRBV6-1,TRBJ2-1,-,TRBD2,TGTGCCAGCAGTGAACAGGGGACTAGTGGGGGTGAGCAGTTCTTC,CASSEQGTSGGEQFF
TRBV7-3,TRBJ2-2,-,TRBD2,TGTGCCAGCAGCTTCATAAGACTAGCGGGAGGGCCAGGGGAGCTGTTTTTT,CASSFIRLAGGPGELFF
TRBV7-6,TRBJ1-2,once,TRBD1,TGTGCCAGCAGCCACTACAGGGGTGATGGCTACACCTTC,CASSHYRGDGYTF